This T cell receptor beta chain was captured by sequencing in a study of neurological immune-mediated disorders. 5'RACE with 10-nucleotide random UMIs generated the cDNA. TCRdb processed the 5' RACE reads anew with MiXCR; each CDR3 protein has one entry. This sample carries tens of thousands of distinct CDR3 sequences, around 2.6% of them seen once, and the ten largest clones take around 1.1%. This clonotype was picked up many times. Its antigen remains unknown. The CDR3 spans 14 residues. Trimming cost V 0 bases and J 15 bases, with 16 bases left between them. Germline CDR1 and CDR2: SGHRS and YFSETQ. Overall study results and limits: Clinical features showed no association with the multiple sclerosis repertoire cluster, and MRI features showed none either. No sharing of CDR3 amino acid sequences was observed among expanded clones across subjects, suggesting private repertoires in all groups. It was HTLV-1-associated myelopathy that showed the most TCR clonal expansion, while multiple sclerosis showed the least, falling below healthy controls.

This receptor was obtained from a woman in her twenties or thirties with multiple sclerosis. The specimen sequenced was PBMCs. The J gene is TRBJ1-6, the V gene TRBV5-1, with no clear D. CDR3 sequence (DNA): TGCGCCAGCAGCTTGGATCGTGCCCGGGATAACCTCCACTTT. It specifies CASSLDRARDNLHF.